This T cell receptor (beta chain) was retrieved from a study of identical twins. Trimming shortened V by 6 bases and J by 7 bases, and 15 bases separated the two germline ends. The germline V gene has CDR1 MNHEY and CDR2 SMNVEV (reference sequence). The CDR3 covers 13 residues. One entry per CDR3 protein results from TCRdb running MiXCR on the 5' RACE reads. Among about 550,000 distinct CDR3 sequences listed, about 22% were seen once. These data were also filed under a second study, of yellow fever vaccine responses in identical twins.

This receptor was identified in a woman under 30 in good health. The chain uses TRBV27 and TRBJ2-5; D possibly corresponds to TRBD2 (6 bases). Sequenced: CD4+ T cells sorted from blood. CDR3 nucleotides: TGTGCCAGCAGCCTAAAGCTGGGGGGGACCCAGTACTTC. Translating it yields CASSLKLGGTQYF.